This is a list of T cell receptor beta chains from one sample in a study of cytomegalovirus exposure and HLA in healthy donors. TCRdb's copy holds only in-frame clones and misses some; the assay was immunoSEQ multiplex PCR. The sample includes some 120,000 clones, 80% of them seen just once. What was sequenced was PBMCs. Every receptor here comes from a man in his forties or fifties in good health and CMV-seronegative. CDR3s include the opening cysteine and the closing phenylalanine or tryptophan. The order of the fields is V gene, clone size, D gene, J gene, CDR3 DNA, CDR3 protein. D genes are given only for firm matches. Size values are once, few and many counts, or a class for expanded clones, and some rows have none.

v_gene: TRBV19
abundance: .
d_gene: TRBD1
j_gene: TRBJ2-7
CDR3nt: TGTGCCAGTAGTATAGAGGGGACAGGACCGTACGAGCAGTACTTC
CDR3aa: CASSIEGTGPYEQYF

v_gene: TRBV21-1
abundance: .
d_gene: .
j_gene: TRBJ2-3
CDR3nt: TGTGCCAGCAACTGGACTAGCACAAATACGCAGTATTTT
CDR3aa: CASNWTSTNTQYF

v_gene: TRBV6-5
abundance: .
d_gene: .
j_gene: TRBJ1-5
CDR3nt: TGTGCCAGCAGCCCTACAGGGATTAATCAGCCCCAGCATTTT
CDR3aa: CASSPTGINQPQHF

v_gene: TRBV9
abundance: .
d_gene: .
j_gene: TRBJ2-5
CDR3nt: TGTGCCAGCAGCGTAGCTGTAGTGTCAGAGACCCAGTACTTC
CDR3aa: CASSVAVVSETQYF

v_gene: TRBV6-5
abundance: .
d_gene: TRBD2
j_gene: TRBJ2-1
CDR3nt: TGTGCCAGCAGGTTAGCGGGAGAGGGCTACAATGAGCAGTTCTTC
CDR3aa: CASRLAGEGYNEQFF

v_gene: TRBV2
abundance: few
d_gene: .
j_gene: TRBJ1-6
CDR3nt: TGTGCCAGCAGTCTACAGAGCTCCTATAATTCACCCCTCCACTTT
CDR3aa: CASSLQSSYNSPLHF

v_gene: TRBV15
abundance: .
d_gene: .
j_gene: TRBJ1-1
CDR3nt: TGTGCCACCAGCGGTAGGGGGAGTTGGAGGACTGAAGCTTTCTTT
CDR3aa: CATSGRGSWRTEAFF

v_gene: TRBV10-3
abundance: .
d_gene: TRBD2
j_gene: TRBJ2-1
CDR3nt: TGTGCCATCAGTGTAACCGGGACTAGCGGGAACAATGAGCAGTTCTTC
CDR3aa: CAISVTGTSGNNEQFF

v_gene: TRBV7-2
abundance: .
d_gene: .
j_gene: TRBJ1-4
CDR3nt: TGTGCCAGCAGCCGTATGGGACTTACTAATGAAAAACTGTTTTTT
CDR3aa: CASSRMGLTNEKLFF

v_gene: TRBV5-4
abundance: .
d_gene: TRBD2
j_gene: TRBJ2-7
CDR3nt: TGTGCCAGCAGCTTGGCCGGGGTAGCGGGACTTCGTGAGCAGTACTTC
CDR3aa: CASSLAGVAGLREQYF

v_gene: TRBV2
abundance: .
d_gene: .
j_gene: TRBJ2-7
CDR3nt: TGTGCCAGCACCGAAAACTCACCCTCCCGGTACGAGCAGTACTTC
CDR3aa: CASTENSPSRYEQYF

v_gene: TRBV28
abundance: once
d_gene: TRBD1
j_gene: TRBJ1-5
CDR3nt: TGTGCCAGCAGTTTTATAGGGGGCTCAAATCAGCCCCAGCATTTT
CDR3aa: CASSFIGGSNQPQHF

v_gene: TRBV2
abundance: few
d_gene: .
j_gene: TRBJ1-5
CDR3nt: TGTGCCAGCAGTGGATGGACAGCTTATCAGCCCCAGCATTTT
CDR3aa: CASSGWTAYQPQHF

v_gene: TRBV28
abundance: .
d_gene: .
j_gene: TRBJ1-4
CDR3nt: TGTGCCAGCAGTTTATATCAGGCAGGGTATGAAAAACTGTTTTTT
CDR3aa: CASSLYQAGYEKLFF

v_gene: TRBV7-6
abundance: .
d_gene: .
j_gene: TRBJ1-6
CDR3nt: TGTGCCAGCAGCTTAGGGGCAGCACAAGATTCACCCCTCCACTTT
CDR3aa: CASSLGAAQDSPLHF

v_gene: TRBV5-1
abundance: .
d_gene: TRBD2
j_gene: TRBJ2-3
CDR3nt: TGCGCCAGCAGCACGGGGACTAGCGGGAGTAATCCGGATACGCAGTATTTT
CDR3aa: CASSTGTSGSNPDTQYF

v_gene: TRBV2
abundance: .
d_gene: TRBD2
j_gene: TRBJ2-3
CDR3nt: TGTGCCAGCAGTGATCAGCGGGAAGATACGCAGTATTTT
CDR3aa: CASSDQREDTQYF

v_gene: TRBV7-9
abundance: once
d_gene: .
j_gene: TRBJ2-3
CDR3nt: TGTGCCAGCAGCTCGACAGATACGCAGTATTTT
CDR3aa: CASSSTDTQYF

v_gene: TRBV5-1
abundance: .
d_gene: TRBD1
j_gene: TRBJ1-6
CDR3nt: TGCGCCACCAAGACAGGGGAAGATAATTCACCCCTCCACTTT
CDR3aa: CATKTGEDNSPLHF

v_gene: TRBV27
abundance: once
d_gene: .
j_gene: TRBJ2-7
CDR3nt: TGTGCCAGCAGCCCAGGGGTGGGACAAAGCTCCTACGAGCAGTACTTC
CDR3aa: CASSPGVGQSSYEQYF

v_gene: TRBV10-3
abundance: .
d_gene: TRBD1
j_gene: TRBJ1-1
CDR3nt: TGTGCCATCAGACCACAGGGGTTGAACACTGAAGCTTTCTTT
CDR3aa: CAIRPQGLNTEAFF

v_gene: TRBV19
abundance: .
d_gene: .
j_gene: TRBJ1-2
CDR3nt: TGTGCCAGTAGTACGACAGGATACTATGGCTACACCTTC
CDR3aa: CASSTTGYYGYTF

v_gene: TRBV28
abundance: .
d_gene: .
j_gene: TRBJ1-5
CDR3nt: TGTGCCAGCAGTTCTTTTGGCTCGGGGGACCAGCCCCAGCATTTT
CDR3aa: CASSSFGSGDQPQHF

v_gene: TRBV28
abundance: .
d_gene: .
j_gene: TRBJ2-7
CDR3nt: TGTGCCAGCAGCCTCTTCGGACAGTCTCAGTACTTC
CDR3aa: CASSLFGQSQYF

v_gene: TRBV6-5
abundance: .
d_gene: .
j_gene: TRBJ2-5
CDR3nt: TGTGCCAGCAGTTACCAGGGCACTCAAGAGACCCAGTACTTC
CDR3aa: CASSYQGTQETQYF